This T cell receptor beta chain appears in the sequencing data of a study of T-cell reconstitution after alpha-beta-depleted transplantation in children. Study results and limitations: Where some patients showed high TCRbeta diversity at day 60, it came from recipient T cells and thymic progenitors that had survived. At the one-year point after transplant, T-cell counts and TCRbeta diversity were found to come mostly from T cells that had been newly produced. At around two months after transplant, the alpha-beta T cells were reportedly derived from several hundred expanded clones that came from non-depleted graft cells.

Remarks on this clonotype: Its antigen is unknown.

Unique molecular identifiers were incorporated into the prepared TCRbeta library. TCRdb used MiXCR to reprocess the PCR reads, holding one entry per CDR3 protein. The data show some 120,000 distinct CDR3 sequences, more than 20% seen once. The sequences come from PBMCs, mostly from graft donor cells, collected 180 days after TCRalphabeta/CD19-depleted stem cell transplant. The receptor was derived from a male patient aged 2 to 10 who had a stem cell transplant for chronic granulomatous disease, so the T cells may come from the graft donor.

The CDR3 is CASSLALSQPQHF. For the CDR3, the DNA is TGTGCCAGCAGCTTAGCCCTATCCCAGCCCCAGCATTTT. This chain links TRBV7-9 with TRBJ1-5; no clear D gene. Germline V gives CDR1 SEHNR, CDR2 FQNEAQ (reference sequence). The CDR3 extends over 13 amino acids. The V end was cut by 0 bases, the J end by 7 bases, with 7 bases between.